The 8 T cell receptor beta chains below were found in one sample sequenced in a study of cytomegalovirus exposure and HLA in healthy donors. PCR primers comprised 60 Vbeta and 13 Jbeta primers. Some clones are missing from TCRdb's copy, which holds only in-frame ones; the method was immunoSEQ multiplex PCR. This repertoire includes more than 90,000 clones. The sequenced sample was PBMCs. All receptors derive from a man between 35 and 55 years old in good health and CMV-seropositive.

This chain connects TRBV7-3 to TRBJ2-2, with 12 nucleotides matching TRBD2. The trim removed 5 bases at V and 7 bases at J, leaving 8 bases unmatched. The CDR3 spans 16 residues. The germline V gene encodes CDR1 SGHTA and CDR2 FQGTGA. DNA for the CDR3: TGTGCCAGCAGCCCACGACTAGCGGGAGTGGACGGGGAGCTGTTTTTT. This gives the protein CASSPRLAGVDGELFF.

V usage is TRBV6-4 and J usage is TRBJ2-3, with TRBD1 matching over 7 bases. V dropped 4 bases and J dropped 0; count of bases not matched to a gene: 13. This CDR3 has 18 residues. Germline CDR1 reads MRHNA; CDR2 reads SNTAGT. In DNA form, the CDR3 reads TGTGCCAGCAGTGTTTCCGGGACAGCGTTATTCAGCACAGATACGCAGTATTTT. It encodes CASSVSGTALFSTDTQYF.

This chain connects TRBV5-4 to TRBJ2-2; possibly TRBD1 for D (5 bases). Looked up from germline, CDR1 is SGHNT and CDR2 is YYREEE (reference sequence). This CDR3 has 16 amino acids. V gave up 4 bases and J gave up 5 bases, with 18 bases separating them. The CDR3 DNA sequence: TGTGCCAGCAGCCGTCGTGGGGCAGAAAATACCGGGGAGCTGTTTTTT. Translation gives CASSRRGAENTGELFF.

The chain employs TRBV5-1 and TRBJ1-4, with D tentatively TRBD1 (6 bases). CDR3 size: 15 residues. The V end was cut by 3 bases, the J end by 4 bases, with 13 bases between. Germline V gives CDR1 SGHRS, CDR2 YFSETQ. CDR3 nucleotide sequence: TGCGCCAGCAGCTGGCAGGGGATGAGTAATGAAAAACTGTTTTTT. It codes for CASSWQGMSNEKLFF.

This chain links TRBV7-8 with TRBJ2-7; 8 bases align to TRBD2. The ends lost 5 bases at V and 3 bases at J; junction bases unmatched: 9. This CDR3 contains 15 residues. Germline V CDR1 and CDR2: SGHVS, FQNEAQ. DNA for the CDR3: TGTGCCAGCAGCGCGGGGGGCGGGAAACGCTACGAGCAGTACTTC. Translated, it gives CASSAGGGKRYEQYF.

The chain couples TRBV12-1 to TRBJ2-3; whether TRBD2, the table's D call, matches the DNA was not checked. TRBV12-1 is a known pseudogene. The CDR3 has 17 amino acids. Written as DNA, the CDR3 is TGTGCCAGCAGCCGCTACCTAGCGGAGACTAGCACAGATACGCAGTATTTT. Translated, it gives CASSRYLAETSTDTQYF.

The gene calls are TRBV15 and TRBJ2-7; 9 nucleotides line up with TRBD1. The CDR3 is 13 amino acids. With 5 bases clipped from V and 7 bases from J, the junction kept 6 bases outside the gene matches. Germline CDR1 and CDR2: LNHNV and YYDKDF (reference sequence). This chain's CDR3 is CATSLGQGMEQYF. The DNA of the CDR3 is TGTGCCACCAGCCTGGGACAGGGAATGGAGCAGTACTTC.

The chain has TRBV7-3 and TRBJ2-3, with D possibly matching TRBD2 (5 bases). There are 15 residues in the CDR3. V lost 6 bases to trimming and J lost 0 bases, with 13 bases between them. Germline CDR1 is SGHTA and CDR2 is FQGTGA. CDR3 residues: CASRADVTSTDTQYF. The DNA for the CDR3 is TGTGCCAGCAGAGCGGACGTAACTAGCACAGATACGCAGTATTTT.